The source of this T cell receptor (beta chain) is a study of blood T cell repertoires in COVID-19. Study context: There were acute and convalescent COVID-19 samples, and they came from the United States, Italy and Spain. T cells, B-cell-depleted T cells, or PBMCs provided the cDNA or gDNA that served as material.

Under the authors' procedure: Amplification of reference gene primers provided the estimated nucleated cell counts. Method: immunoSEQ multiplex PCR; TCRdb's copy keeps in-frame clones and lacks some. The DNA was the basis for D and trimming; V, J and clone size are from that table. The data contain about 270,000 clones, 85% of them singletons. CDR1 is KGHSH and CDR2 is LQKENI in the germline V gene. Trimming removed 3 bases at V and 6 bases at J, with 12 bases between. This CDR3 region has 14 residues. The chain uses TRBV18 and TRBJ2-1; D gene uncertain. The sequence derives from a woman in her fifties or sixties with active or convalescent COVID-19. The sequenced sample consisted of peripheral blood. CDR3 sequence (DNA): TGTGCCAGCTCACCCGATCCAGACTCCAATGAGCAGTTCTTC. This gives the protein CASSPDPDSNEQFF.